The TCR beta chain under discussion was sequenced for a study of tumor-infiltrating lymphocytes in primary liver carcinoma. Study at large: Patients were men and women aged 30 to 69 years. Tumor lesions were T1-T3 N0M0 and spanned roughly 4 to 10 cm.

Total RNA amounting to 500 ng was the source from which TCR beta cDNA was made with a constant-region primer. Three rounds of nested multiplex PCR with slightly modified ARM-PCR produced TCR beta libraries. TRBV1-TRBV30 forward primers and a C-beta reverse primer were used in the first two PCR rounds, which each ran for about 9 cycles. MiXCR, run by TCRdb on the multiplex PCR reads, gives a single entry per CDR3 protein. The sample shows 35,000 to 50,000 distinct CDR3 sequences, 60% to 80% of them seen only once. Trimming shortened V by 7 bases and J by 5 bases, and 12 bases separated the two germline ends. The CDR3 spans 13 residues. Germline V gene data show CDR1 as SGHDN and CDR2 as FVKESK. Bulk tissue was left unsorted, and RNA and DNA were co-extracted from approximately 20-30 mg of it.

This clonotype originated in a woman in her thirties with primary liver carcinoma and hepatitis B virus infection. The rearrangement links TRBV14 to TRBJ2-1; possibly TRBD1 or TRBD2 for D (5 bases each). Source material: tumor-adjacent normal liver tissue. CDR3 sequence reads: CASTRDLHNEQFF. DNA for the CDR3: TGTGCCAGCACTAGGGACCTTCACAATGAGCAGTTCTTC.